This TCR beta chain emerged from a study of blood T cell repertoires in COVID-19. Sequencing used immunoSEQ multiplex PCR; TCRdb keeps in-frame clones, though not all of them. The profile shows 150,000 or so clones, roughly 83% of them singletons. The V segment lost 1 base and the J segment 6 bases; nucleotides outside the gene matches: 5. This CDR3 spans 16 amino acids. CDR1 and CDR2 from the germline V gene are LNHDA and SQIVND (reference sequence). The V and J genes are TRBV19 and TRBJ2-3; 12 bases map to TRBD2. This receptor was taken from a woman of 80 years or more with acute or convalescent COVID-19. The sample was peripheral blood. CDR3 protein: CASSIASGGAGDTQYF. The CDR3, as DNA: TGTGCCAGTAGTATAGCTAGCGGGGGGGCCGGTGATACGCAGTATTTT.